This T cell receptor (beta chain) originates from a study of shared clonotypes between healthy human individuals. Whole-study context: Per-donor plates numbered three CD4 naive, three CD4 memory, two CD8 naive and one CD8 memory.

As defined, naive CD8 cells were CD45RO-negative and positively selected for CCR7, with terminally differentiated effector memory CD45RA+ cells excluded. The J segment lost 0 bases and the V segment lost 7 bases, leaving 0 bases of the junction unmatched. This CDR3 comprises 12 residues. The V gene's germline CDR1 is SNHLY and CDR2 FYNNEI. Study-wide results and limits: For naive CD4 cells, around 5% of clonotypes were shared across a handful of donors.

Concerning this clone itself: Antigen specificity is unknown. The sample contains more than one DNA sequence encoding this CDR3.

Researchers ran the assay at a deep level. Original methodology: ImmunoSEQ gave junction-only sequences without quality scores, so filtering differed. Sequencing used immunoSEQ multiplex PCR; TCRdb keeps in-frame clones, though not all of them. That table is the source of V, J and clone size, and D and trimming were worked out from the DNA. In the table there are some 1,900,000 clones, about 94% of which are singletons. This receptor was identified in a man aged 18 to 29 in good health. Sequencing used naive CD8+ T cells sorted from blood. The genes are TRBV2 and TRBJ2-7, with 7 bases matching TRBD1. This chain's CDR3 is CASTGGSYEQYF. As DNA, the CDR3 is TGTGCCAGCACAGGGGGCTCCTACGAGCAGTACTTC. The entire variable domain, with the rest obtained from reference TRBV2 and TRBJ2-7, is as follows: EPEVTQTPSHQVTQMGQEVILRCVPISNHLYFYWYRQILGQKVEFLVSFYNNEISEKSEIFDDQFSVERPDGSNFTLKIRSTKLEDSAMYFCASTGGSYEQYFGPGTRLTVT.